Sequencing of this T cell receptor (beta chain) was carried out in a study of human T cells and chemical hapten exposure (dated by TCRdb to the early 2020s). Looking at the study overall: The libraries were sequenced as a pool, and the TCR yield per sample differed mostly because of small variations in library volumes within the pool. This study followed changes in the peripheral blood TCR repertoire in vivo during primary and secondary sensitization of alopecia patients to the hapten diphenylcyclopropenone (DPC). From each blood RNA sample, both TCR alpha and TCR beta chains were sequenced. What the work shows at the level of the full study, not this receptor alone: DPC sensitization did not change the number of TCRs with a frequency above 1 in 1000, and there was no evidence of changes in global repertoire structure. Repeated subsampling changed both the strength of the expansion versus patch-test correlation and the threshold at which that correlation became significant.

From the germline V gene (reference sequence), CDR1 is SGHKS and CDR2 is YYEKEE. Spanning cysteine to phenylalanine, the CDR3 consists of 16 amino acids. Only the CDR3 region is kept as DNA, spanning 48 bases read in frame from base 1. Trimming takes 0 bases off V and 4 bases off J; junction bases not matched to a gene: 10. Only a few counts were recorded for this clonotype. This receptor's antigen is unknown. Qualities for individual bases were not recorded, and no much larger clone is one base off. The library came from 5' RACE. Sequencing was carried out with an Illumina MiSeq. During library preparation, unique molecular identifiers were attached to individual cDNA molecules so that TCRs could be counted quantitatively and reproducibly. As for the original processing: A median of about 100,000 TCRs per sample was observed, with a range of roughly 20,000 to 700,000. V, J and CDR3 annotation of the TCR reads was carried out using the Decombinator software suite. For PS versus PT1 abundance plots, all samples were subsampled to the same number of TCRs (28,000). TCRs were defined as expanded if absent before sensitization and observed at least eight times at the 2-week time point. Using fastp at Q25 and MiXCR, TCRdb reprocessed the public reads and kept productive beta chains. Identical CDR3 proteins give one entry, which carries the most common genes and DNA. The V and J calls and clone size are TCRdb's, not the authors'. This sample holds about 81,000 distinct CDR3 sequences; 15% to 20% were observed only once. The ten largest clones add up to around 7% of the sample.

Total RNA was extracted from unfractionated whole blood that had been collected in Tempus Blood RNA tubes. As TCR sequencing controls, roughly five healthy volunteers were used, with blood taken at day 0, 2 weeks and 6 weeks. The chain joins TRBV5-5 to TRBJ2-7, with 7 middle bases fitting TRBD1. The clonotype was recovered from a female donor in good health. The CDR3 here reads CASSLAVRDSVYEQYF. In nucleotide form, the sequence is TGTGCCAGCAGCTTGGCCGTCCGGGACAGCGTATACGAGCAGTACTTC.